The count of the clone carrying this TCR beta chain is one. This sample was included in a study of blood T cell repertoires in COVID-19. Study as a whole: Samples of COVID-19 (acute and convalescent) were obtained from the United States, Italy and Spain. In each case, the material was cDNA or gDNA derived from T cells, B-cell-depleted T cells, or PBMCs.

Source study methods: Amplification of reference gene primers provided the estimated nucleated cell counts. Measured with immunoSEQ multiplex PCR; TCRdb has only the in-frame clones, and not every one. Clonal size and the V and J genes are those of that table, whereas D and trimming came from the DNA. The sample carries 110,000 or so clones, 80% to 90% recorded once. The CDR3 length is 13 residues. Specimen: peripheral blood. The chain links TRBV7-5 to TRBJ2-1; the D segment call TRBD1 is taken from the table without a DNA check. TRBV7-5 is deemed a pseudogene. The source of this sequence is a human donor in a cohort sampled during active COVID-19. The CDR3 protein is CVRTYSRAGEQFF. The CDR3 coding sequence is TGTGTCAGAACCTACTCCAGGGCCGGCGAGCAGTTCTTC.